Listed here are 7 T cell receptor beta chains from one sample, sequenced in a study of radiotherapy plus CTLA-4 blockade in lung cancer. The assay was immunoSEQ multiplex PCR, and TCRdb's table has in-frame clones only and misses some. The table records around 45,000 clones, roughly 67% of them present only once. This specimen was peripheral blood, taken from a patient treated with radiotherapy plus ipilimumab. These receptors were collected from a human donor with non-small cell lung cancer who had a partial response to radiotherapy plus ipilimumab.

This sequence joins TRBV5-6 and TRBJ1-2; TRBD1 is a possible D gene (6 bases). CDR3 size: 14 residues. The germline V and J ends were trimmed by 0 bases and 1 base, with 7 bases remaining between them. Germline lookup yields CDR1 SGHDT and CDR2 YYEEEE. The CDR3 DNA reads TGTGCCAGCAGCTTGGTGGACAGTAACTATGGCTACACCTTC. Protein sequence: CASSLVDSNYGYTF.

CDR3 amino acids: CASSLGPTGGDIQYF. The CDR3 DNA reads as TGTGCCAGCAGCTTAGGGCCGACAGGGGGGGACATTCAGTACTTC. The chain combines TRBV11-2 with TRBJ2-4; 9 positions agree with TRBD1. V lost 1 base, J lost 8 bases, and 6 bases stayed unmatched. Germline V gene sequence: CDR1 SGHAT, CDR2 FQNNGV. CDR3 length: 15 residues.

J is TRBJ2-7 and V is TRBV9; 8 nucleotides match TRBD2. The length of the CDR3 is 15 residues. Germline CDR1 SGDLS, CDR2 YYNGEE. J lost 3 bases, V lost 5 bases, and 10 bases had no gene match. DNA of the CDR3: TGTGCCAGCAGTGAAGGGCCTAGCGGGTACTACGAGCAGTACTTC. Amino acid sequence: CASSEGPSGYYEQYF.

The chain employs TRBV5-1 and TRBJ1-3, with 7 bases matching TRBD1. The junction had 5 bases not matched to a gene; V was cut back by 5 bases and J by 3 bases. CDR3 length: 14 residues. Germline lookup yields CDR1 SGHRS and CDR2 YFSETQ. The CDR3 reads CASSAGGDGNTIYF. CDR3 in DNA: TGCGCCAGCAGTGCAGGGGGAGATGGAAACACCATATATTTT.

J is TRBJ2-7 and V is TRBV7-2, with TRBD1 identical over 10 bases. Germline lookup yields CDR1 SGHTA and CDR2 FQGNSA. V lost 5 bases to trimming and J lost 4 bases; unmatched junction nucleotides: 5. The CDR3 is 14 amino acids. The CDR3 is CASSNSGQGYEQYF. The CDR3 DNA reads as TGTGCCAGCAGCAACTCGGGACAGGGGTACGAGCAGTACTTC.

This clone showed up just a few times. The rearrangement joins TRBV29-1 to TRBJ2-4; D is perhaps TRBD1 (6 bases). V lost 7 bases and J lost 4, with 20 bases in between. The CDR3 spans 15 residues. Germline CDR1 and CDR2: SQVTM and ANQGSEA. The CDR3 reads CSAGHGRTDKNIQYF. The CDR3 nucleotides read TGCAGCGCCGGACATGGGCGGACAGATAAAAACATTCAGTACTTC.

The CDR3 DNA reads as TGCGCCAGCAGCTTGGCAGGGGGCGAGGACATTCAGTACTTC. This gives the protein CASSLAGGEDIQYF. V is TRBV5-1 and J is TRBJ2-4; 8 bases are a match to TRBD1. The length of the CDR3 is 14 residues. V shed 0 bases, J shed 8 bases, and the junction held 4 bases outside the gene matches. The germline gives CDR1 SGHRS, CDR2 YFSETQ.